The clone carrying this TCR beta chain occurred a few times. What it binds is unknown. This sample is drawn from a study of response to subunit inactivated influenza vaccine. TCRdb reanalysed the RT-PCR reads using MiXCR and keeps one entry per CDR3 protein. This sample has 500,000 to 600,000 distinct CDR3 sequences, with around 15% found just once. Points from the study as a whole: Authors suggested that a seasonal influenza vaccination recruits few new T cells each time.

The sequenced sample was PBMCs from blood, obtained 11 to 12 days after vaccination. The clonotype comes from a man aged 45 to 65 who received an inactivated influenza vaccine.

In DNA form, the CDR3 reads TGCAGTGCTAGGCTCGGGACTAGCCGCCAAGAGACCCAGTACTTC. Translated: CSARLGTSRQETQYF. The chain uses TRBV20-1 and TRBJ2-5; 9 positions match TRBD2. V trimming: 3 bases; J trimming: 1 base; junction bases outside the gene matches: 6. The CDR3 is 15 residues long. The V gene's germline CDR1 is DFQATT and CDR2 SNEGSKA (reference sequence).